The 29 T cell receptor beta chains below come from one sample, sequenced in a study of blood T cell repertoires in COVID-19. Measured with immunoSEQ multiplex PCR; TCRdb has only the in-frame clones, and not every one. The profile shows around 250,000 clones, around 80% of them singletons. Material for sequencing was peripheral blood. The receptors stem from a woman aged 18-30 years with acute or convalescent COVID-19.

The chain has TRBV6-5 and TRBJ1-2; D is perhaps TRBD1 (5 bases). The V end lost 2 bases, the J end lost 5 bases, and 15 bases lay between the germline ends. The CDR3 has 15 residues. The germline gives CDR1 MNHEY, CDR2 SVGAGI. In DNA, the CDR3 is TGTGCCAGCAGTTACGGGTCGAGGCAGGGTTATGGCTACACCTTC. Translation: CASSYGSRQGYGYTF.

DNA for the CDR3: TGCAGCGTTGAGGGACAGGGGGCCTACGAGCAGTACTTC. Translated, it gives CSVEGQGAYEQYF. The chain is built from TRBV29-1 and TRBJ2-7; 11 bases fit TRBD1. Looked up from germline, CDR1 is SQVTM and CDR2 is ANQGSEA. The CDR3 is 13 amino acids. Unmatched junction bases numbered 0, after V lost 3 bases and J lost 2 bases.

This clone occurred many times. This chain joins TRBV30 and TRBJ2-2; TRBD1 might be the D (6 bases). The CDR3 is 13 amino acids. Looked up from germline, CDR1 is GTSNPN and CDR2 is SVGIG (reference sequence). Trimming took 4 bases from V and 8 from J, leaving 14 bases between them. CDR3 DNA: TGTGCCTGGATGAACAGGGCCACGGGGGAGCTGTTTTTT. Translation gives CAWMNRATGELFF.

This clone was found a few times. The V gene is TRBV27, the J gene TRBJ1-1; 10 positions match TRBD1. Per germline, CDR1 MNHEY and CDR2 SMNVEV (reference sequence). CDR3 size: 17 residues. The V gene end was trimmed by 3 bases and the J gene end by 1 base; junction bases not matched to a gene: 8. The CDR3 loop is CASSLGGQGSSNTEAFF. Written as DNA, the CDR3 is TGTGCCAGCAGTTTGGGGGGACAGGGGTCCTCGAACACTGAAGCTTTCTTT.

This clone was observed a handful of times. The J gene is TRBJ1-2, the V gene TRBV29-1; the D is unclear. Trimming pared 3 bases from V and 4 bases from J, leaving 9 bases between. The CDR3 spans 12 residues. The germline V gene encodes CDR1 SQVTM and CDR2 ANQGSEA. The CDR3 spells CSVDAGVYGYTF. In DNA, the CDR3 is TGCAGCGTTGATGCCGGGGTCTATGGCTACACCTTC.

This clone showed up just once. The rearrangement joins TRBV2 to TRBJ2-7; 9 positions match TRBD2. With 8 bases clipped from V and 6 bases from J, the junction kept 8 bases outside the gene matches. The CDR3 is 13 amino acids. Germline V gives CDR1 SNHLY, CDR2 FYNNEI. CDR3: CASLLAGFGEQYF. CDR3 in DNA: TGTGCCAGCCTTCTAGCGGGATTCGGCGAGCAGTACTTC.

This chain connects TRBV27 to TRBJ2-7; D remains unclear. CDR1 is MNHEY and CDR2 is SMNVEV in the germline V gene (reference sequence). V lost 5 bases and J lost 7, with 21 bases in between. The CDR3 runs 15 residues. CDR3: CASSTYKGRTAEQYF. CDR3 nucleotide sequence: TGTGCCAGCAGTACTTACAAAGGTCGTACAGCAGAGCAGTACTTC.

In this sample, this clone turned up once. This chain joins TRBV5-1 and TRBJ2-7; 7 bases are a match to TRBD1. The CDR3 has 16 amino acids. Trimming cost V 2 bases and J 6 bases; bases outside gene matches: 14. Germline lookup yields CDR1 SGHRS and CDR2 YFSETQ. The chain's CDR3 is CASSLYRDSVYREQYF. The CDR3 DNA is TGCGCCAGCAGCTTATACCGGGACAGCGTGTACCGCGAGCAGTACTTC.

The genes are TRBV5-4 and TRBJ2-3; D is possibly TRBD1 (9 bases). Germline V gives CDR1 SGHNT, CDR2 YYREEE (reference sequence). CDR3 length: 15 amino acids. The V end was cut by 4 bases, the J end by 4 bases, with 16 bases between. The DNA of the CDR3 is TGTGCCAGCAGCCCGGGGGGGACAGGGTCAGATACGCAGTATTTT. It is translated as CASSPGGTGSDTQYF.

The chain is built from TRBV11-3 and TRBJ2-2; the D gene is possibly TRBD1 (5 bases). The CDR3 extends over 16 amino acids. V was cut by 5 bases and J by 0 bases, with 13 bases left in between. Looked up from germline, CDR1 is SGHNT and CDR2 is YENEEA. The CDR3, as DNA: TGTGCCAGCAGCCAAGCTCCAGGGACGAACACCGGGGAGCTGTTTTTT. Protein product: CASSQAPGTNTGELFF.

The rearrangement joins TRBV19 to TRBJ1-1; perhaps TRBD1 as D (5 bases). The CDR3 loop spans 15 amino acids. Between the trimmed V and J ends, which lost 5 bases and 3 bases, there was a span of 16 bases. Germline V lookup: CDR1 LNHDA, CDR2 SQIVND (reference sequence). The CDR3 loop is CASSHTGGRDTEAFF. The DNA for the CDR3 is TGTGCCAGTAGTCACACCGGGGGGAGGGACACTGAAGCTTTCTTT. Using reference TRBV19 and TRBJ1-1 for the parts outside the CDR3, the full variable domain is DGGITQSPKYLFRKEGQNVTLSCEQNLNHDAMYWYRQDPGQGLRLIYYSQIVNDFQKGDIAEGYSVSREKKESFPLTVTSAQKNPTAFYLCASSHTGGRDTEAFFGQGTRLTVV.

The chain couples TRBV27 to TRBJ2-3; D is undetermined. CDR3 length: 14 amino acids. V was pared by 5 bases and J by 6 bases, with 15 bases between. From germline, CDR1 is MNHEY and CDR2 SMNVEV (reference sequence). CDR3 in amino acids: CASSPKRSLDTQYF. The CDR3 DNA reads as TGTGCCAGCAGTCCTAAGAGATCCTTGGATACGCAGTATTTT.

The V and J genes are TRBV28 and TRBJ2-3, with 12 bases that match TRBD1. The V gene end was trimmed by 6 bases and the J gene end by 0 bases; junction bases not matched to a gene: 7. The CDR3 is 17 residues long. Germline values: CDR1 MDHEN, CDR2 SYDVKM. CDR3 nucleotides: TGTGCCAGCAGAACGGGACAGGGGGCGGGGAGCACAGATACGCAGTATTTT. It codes for CASRTGQGAGSTDTQYF.

The chain couples TRBV7-9 to TRBJ2-5, with 9 bases matching TRBD2. The CDR3 consists of 15 residues. Germline V gene lookup returns CDR1 SEHNR and CDR2 FQNEAQ (reference sequence). J was trimmed by 6 bases and V by 1 base; bases with no gene match: 6. CDR3 nucleotides: TGTGCCAGCAGCTTAGTACAGCTAGCGGGACAGACCCAGTACTTC. Residues: CASSLVQLAGQTQYF.

This clone was seen only once. V is TRBV7-9 and J is TRBJ2-1, with a weak D call TRBD2 (6 bases). V gave up 5 bases and J gave up 5 bases, with 16 bases separating them. The CDR3 is 15 amino acids. Germline V gene data show CDR1 as SEHNR and CDR2 as FQNEAQ (reference sequence). The CDR3 DNA sequence: TGTGCCAGCAGCCTACTCAACTTAGCGGACAATGAGCAGTTCTTC. Protein: CASSLLNLADNEQFF.

This sequence joins TRBV28 and TRBJ1-5, with 10 nucleotides matching TRBD1. CDR1 MDHEN and CDR2 SYDVKM come from the germline V gene. The CDR3 is 18 amino acids. The junction had 13 bases not matched to a gene; V was cut back by 8 bases and J by 0 bases. The CDR3 is CASYPSGTGVYSNQPQHF. The CDR3, as DNA: TGTGCCAGCTATCCATCCGGGACAGGGGTATATAGCAATCAGCCCCAGCATTTT.

This sequence joins TRBV19 and TRBJ1-4, with 9 nucleotides matching TRBD1. CDR3 length: 14 residues. CDR1 is LNHDA and CDR2 is SQIVND in the germline V gene (reference sequence). V shed 3 bases and J 7 bases; nucleotides not matched to a gene: 3. This chain's CDR3 is CASSMGQGGEKLFF. CDR3 coding DNA: TGTGCCAGTAGTATGGGACAGGGTGGTGAAAAACTGTTTTTT.

Regarding this clone: Other DNA variants within this sample encode the same CDR3. The gene calls are TRBV27 and TRBJ2-7, with a tentative D call TRBD1 (6 bases). The V and J ends lost 5 bases and 3 bases respectively, with 11 bases between them. Germline-derived CDR1 and CDR2 are MNHEY and SMNVEV (reference sequence). The CDR3 is 13 residues long. CDR3: CASSPGVVYEQYF. CDR3 sequence (DNA): TGTGCCAGCAGTCCAGGGGTCGTCTACGAGCAGTACTTC.

There are a few counts of this clone. The CDR3, as DNA: TGTGCCAGCAGTGTCAGGGGCGAGGGTGGCTACACCTTC. This gives the protein CASSVRGEGGYTF. J is TRBJ1-2 and V is TRBV12-3 or TRBV12-4, with D perhaps matching TRBD1 (6 bases). The V gene lost 5 bases and the J gene lost 7 bases, with 14 bases spanning the gap. CDR3 length: 13 residues.

This clone was detected a few times. The germline gene is not matched at one end of the junction; a read error may be the cause. V gene TRBV7-7 combines with J gene TRBJ2-2, with D perhaps TRBD2 (6 bases). Germline-derived CDR1 and CDR2 are SSHAT and FNYEAQ (reference sequence). This CDR3 is 16 amino acids long. The DNA for the CDR3 is TGTGCTAGCAGCTTAGGAGGGCTCGGCGACACCGGGGAGCTGTTTTTT. Its protein is CASSLGGLGDTGELFF.

This clone was found once. The sample has other DNA sequences that encode this CDR3 too. The V gene is TRBV7-9, the J gene TRBJ1-2; 8 nucleotides match TRBD1. Germline V gene data show CDR1 as SEHNR and CDR2 as FQNEAQ (reference sequence). V lost 5 bases and J lost 4; bases outside the gene matches: 9. The CDR3 is made up of 15 amino acids. The CDR3 reads CASSREQGAGYGYTF. As DNA, the CDR3 is TGTGCCAGCAGCAGAGAGCAGGGGGCGGGCTATGGCTACACCTTC.

The gene calls are TRBV11-2 and TRBJ2-7; 11 bases align to TRBD2. The V segment lost 10 bases and the J segment 6 bases; nucleotides outside the gene matches: 11. Per the germline V gene, CDR1 is SGHAT and CDR2 is FQNNGV. This CDR3 spans 14 amino acids. The CDR3 nucleotides read TGTGCCACCCTAGAACTAGCGGGAGTATCCGAGCAGTACTTC. Protein product: CATLELAGVSEQYF.

CDR3 residues: CASSPFSGPYEQYF. The DNA for the CDR3 is TGTGCCAGCAGCCCGTTCAGCGGTCCCTACGAGCAGTACTTC. This chain joins TRBV7-8 and TRBJ2-7; tentatively, D is TRBD2 (5 bases). The germline V gene encodes CDR1 SGHVS and CDR2 FQNEAQ. Trimming took off 5 bases at V and 2 bases at J, with 13 bases between the two ends. This CDR3 region has 14 residues.

There are a few counts of this clone. The chain employs TRBV18 and TRBJ2-1; TRBD1 agrees at 7 bases. The V gene's germline CDR1 is KGHSH and CDR2 LQKENI. With V trimmed by 1 base and J by 7 bases, 10 bases remained unmatched. The CDR3 consists of 16 residues. The CDR3 loop reads CASSPRTGKIPNEQFF. The CDR3 DNA sequence: TGTGCCAGCTCACCACGGACAGGAAAGATCCCTAATGAGCAGTTCTTC.

This clone was picked up one time. V and J are TRBV12-3 or TRBV12-4 and TRBJ1-2, with a weak D call TRBD1 (5 bases). The length of the CDR3 is 13 residues. V was cut by 5 bases and J by 8 bases, with 15 bases left in between. CDR3 coding DNA: TGTGCCAGCAGTGGGACTCAAGCGCGGGGCTACACCTTC. Translated, it gives CASSGTQARGYTF.

V usage is TRBV14 and J usage is TRBJ1-2; D unresolved. V was cut by 5 bases and J by 7 bases, with 14 bases left in between. In germline, CDR1 is SGHDN, CDR2 FVKESK. The CDR3 sequence is 13 residues long. CDR3 bases: TGTGCCAGCAGCTATGACGACTACGGTGGCTACACCTTC. It encodes CASSYDDYGGYTF.

This clone was observed a handful of times. The rearrangement links TRBV3-1 (or the pseudogene TRBV3-2) to TRBJ1-2; no clear D gene. V lost 2 bases and J 7 bases, leaving 8 bases between the germline ends. The germline V gene encodes CDR1 LGHDT and CDR2 YNNKEL (reference sequence). This CDR3 is built from 12 residues. Here the CDR3 reads CASSQNEGGYTF. DNA for the CDR3: TGTGCCAGCAGCCAAAATGAGGGTGGCTACACCTTC.

This clone was seen more than once but under ten times. CDR3 sequence (DNA): TGTGCCAGTAGTATGGGGGCGGCTAGCGGGAGTACTTGGGAGACCCAGTACTTC. Translated: CASSMGAASGSTWETQYF. The chain recombines TRBV19 with TRBJ2-5; TRBD2 matches 10 bases. The CDR3 contains 18 residues. V shed 3 bases and J 5 bases; nucleotides not matched to a gene: 15. Germline lookup yields CDR1 LNHDA and CDR2 SQIVND (reference sequence).

J is TRBJ2-7 and V is TRBV6-6; TRBD2 matches 8 bases. The CDR3 loop spans 15 amino acids. Losses at the gene ends were 6 bases for V and 4 bases for J; bases not matched to a gene: 11. The germline V gene has CDR1 MNHNY and CDR2 SVGAGI (reference sequence). As DNA, the CDR3 is TGTGCCAGCAGGCCGATGGGGACTAGAGAGTACGAGCAGTACTTC. Translating gives CASRPMGTREYEQYF.